This is a list of T cell receptor beta chains from one sample in a study of PD-1 blockade in classical Hodgkin lymphoma. Method: immunoSEQ multiplex PCR; TCRdb's copy keeps in-frame clones and lacks some. The data contain 15,000 to 20,000 clones, approximately 86% of them singletons. Sequencing input: peripheral blood mononuclear cells (PBMCs). The receptors were gathered from a human donor with classical Hodgkin lymphoma. Each CDR3 is given with its conserved first and last residue. The D gene is left open where the match is weak. Size tells how often a clone was seen (once, few, many) or the class of an expanded clone, and some rows leave it out.

14	TRBJ2-7	TRBV5-4	-	-	CASSPRGSSYEQYF	TGTGCCAGCAGCCCAAGGGGGAGCTCCTACGAGCAGTACTTC
14	TRBJ2-5	TRBV4-2	-	-	CASSGTLSQETQYF	TGTGCCAGCAGCGGCACCCTTTCACAAGAGACCCAGTACTTC
15	TRBJ1-5	TRBV19	-	-	CASRPRTGGDQPQHF	TGTGCCAGTAGACCGAGGACGGGGGGTGATCAGCCCCAGCATTTT
15	TRBJ2-4	TRBV28	-	few	CASSSGSLAKNIQYF	TGTGCCAGCAGTTCAGGCTCACTAGCCAAAAACATTCAGTACTTC
14	TRBJ1-2	TRBV6-5	-	-	CANSYGGQNYGYTF	TGTGCCAACAGTTACGGGGGCCAGAACTATGGCTACACCTTC
14	TRBJ1-5	TRBV7-2	TRBD1	once	CASSFGQGNQPQHF	TGTGCCAGCAGCTTCGGACAGGGCAATCAGCCCCAGCATTTT
15	TRBJ1-2	TRBV19	TRBD1	-	CASSFRDRGHYGYTF	TGTGCCAGTAGTTTCCGGGACAGGGGGCACTATGGCTACACCTTC
13	TRBJ2-3	TRBV29-1	-	-	CSVGHTSTDTQYF	TGCAGCGTGGGACATACAAGCACAGATACGCAGTATTTT
14	TRBJ2-1	TRBV7-2	TRBD2	-	CASSQGLAYNEQFF	TGTGCCAGCAGCCAGGGACTAGCGTACAATGAGCAGTTCTTC
13	TRBJ1-2	TRBV30	-	-	CAWRGRNGYGYTF	TGTGCCTGGAGGGGACGTAATGGGTATGGCTACACCTTC
12	TRBJ2-2	TRBV30	-	once	CAWTLRPGELFF	TGTGCCTGGACCCTCAGGCCCGGGGAGCTGTTTTTT
15	TRBJ2-1	TRBV19	TRBD2	-	CASIGGASGIGEQFF	TGTGCCAGTATCGGGGGAGCTAGCGGGATAGGAGAGCAGTTCTTC
12	TRBJ1-1	TRBV10-3	-	-	CAISERGAEAFF	TGTGCCATCAGTGAGCGGGGCGCCGAAGCTTTCTTT
14	TRBJ1-4	TRBV7-6	-	-	CASSLTGAREKLFF	TGTGCCAGCAGCTTAACGGGGGCTCGGGAAAAACTGTTTTTT
15	TRBJ2-5	TRBV29-1	-	once	CSVEGSGGVWETQYF	TGCAGCGTTGAAGGGAGTGGGGGAGTTTGGGAGACCCAGTACTTC
16	TRBJ1-4	TRBV4-1	-	-	CASSGSTGVPNEKLFF	TGCGCCAGCAGCGGGAGTACAGGTGTCCCTAATGAAAAACTGTTTTTT
16	TRBJ2-7	TRBV6-5	TRBD1	-	CASSYRPGQGSNEQYF	TGTGCCAGCAGTTACCGACCGGGACAGGGGTCGAACGAGCAGTACTTC
17	TRBJ2-6	TRBV19	TRBD2	-	CASSNRGGASGANVLTF	TGTGCCAGTAGTAATCGGGGGGGCGCTTCTGGGGCCAACGTCCTGACTTTC
17	TRBJ1-4	TRBV7-9	TRBD1	-	CATPGGQGAATNEKLFF	TGTGCCACCCCCGGGGGACAGGGGGCCGCAACTAATGAAAAACTGTTTTTT
16	TRBJ2-1	TRBV5-4	TRBD2	-	CASSREAGGYYNEQFF	TGTGCCAGCAGTCGTGAAGCGGGAGGTTACTACAATGAGCAGTTCTTC
12	TRBJ1-4	TRBV29-1	TRBD1	-	CSVGTGNEKLFF	TGCAGCGTCGGGACAGGGAATGAAAAACTGTTTTTT
13	TRBJ1-4	TRBV14	-	once	CASSRTWGEKLFF	TGTGCCAGCAGCCGAACTTGGGGGGAAAAACTGTTTTTT